This T cell receptor beta chain was recovered during a study of esophageal squamous cell carcinoma tumors (dated by TCRdb to the early 2020s). Looking at the study overall: Using principal component analysis combined with K-means clustering of immunohistochemical values for T-cell and checkpoint markers, the researchers divided patients into immuno relation high and low groups. The approximately 10 cases yielded about 1,800,000 total TCRalpha reads and fewer than 1.3 million total TCRbeta reads, and approximately 32,000 and 35,000 of those reads, respectively, were unique. The goal of the study was to evaluate both the diversity of the TCR repertoire and the shared TCR repertoires of T cells inside the tumor environment of esophageal squamous cell carcinoma. The wider cohort included some 52 esophageal squamous cell carcinoma patients in Japan who were treated with surgery, of whom some 21 were high and around 32 were low immuno relation cases. TCR sequencing covered 10 patients: five randomly selected high immuno relation cases and five background-matched low immuno relation cases. Study-level results and caveats: Total TCR repertoire counts did not differ between groups, but significant repertoire counts were higher in the high immuno relation group. TCRalpha and TCRbeta chains were sequenced separately, so chain pairing and recognized antigens remained unknown. Given the large variation in the TCRalphabeta repertoire, the shared V|J recombination candidates might have been chosen by chance. Twenty-seven TRAV|TRAJ and 20 to 25 TRBV|TRBJ combinations appeared shared among high immuno relation cases, including TRAV13-1|TRAJ22 and TRBV7-9|TRBJ2-7. Three of the 10 cases showed a single dominant TCRalpha VJ recombination with apparently reduced TCRalpha diversity. Only a few cases were included in the TCR repertoire analysis, and no investigation at the CDR3 clonotype level was carried out.

Library preparation was by 5' RACE. A PCR using KAPA HiFi with TCRalpha or TCRbeta constant-region primers and a P20EA primer was followed by a nested second PCR with CA2 or CB2. TCR genes were amplified by unbiased adaptor ligation RT-PCR, with reverse transcription by Superscript III and a polyT18-containing BSL-18E primer. After second-strand synthesis and blunting, the P10EA/P20EA adaptor was ligated to the cDNA 5' end, followed by NotI digestion. The first and second PCRs ran around 20 cycles of 98°C for 20 s, 65°C for 30 s and 72°C for 1 min. Amplicons were indexed with the Nextera XT Index kit v2 Set A, pooled equimolarly and quantified on a Qubit 2.0 Fluorometer. Sequencing was carried out on the Illumina MiSeq platform with 2x300 bp paired-end reads. The authors' analysis ran thus. Using Repertoire Genesis software ver.1.0, reads were assigned to V and J genes based on the highest identity to IMGT reference sequences. CDR3 was defined as the region from Cys104 to Phe118 plus Gly119 and was translated, and unique sequence reads were defined by distinct V, J and CDR3 amino acids. A shared V|J combination was chosen only when it reached significance in both a Fisher's exact test in edgeR and a Mann Whitney U test. Repertoire dissimilarity index was computed with the R rdi package after removing singletons and bootstrapping 500 repertoire combinations. The public reads were reprocessed in TCRdb via fastp at Q25 and MiXCR, keeping in-frame beta chains. Identical CDR3 protein sequences are pooled into one entry, listed with their most common genes and DNA. The V and J calls here are based on TCRdb, not the publication. The sample contains some 1,000 distinct CDR3 sequences, roughly 13% of them found a single time. The top ten clonotypes cover roughly a sixth of the sample.

By its share of the sample, this clonotype is large (0.1 to 1%). Its antigen remains unidentified. No base quality values were provided; no much bigger clone lies one nucleotide off. Patients who received neoadjuvant chemotherapy or who lacked clinical information were excluded from enrollment. The TCR-sequenced cases shown were male, and subtotal esophagectomy with 2- or 3-field lymphadenectomy was performed in the TCR-sequenced cases shown. No T-cell sorting was done; instead, RNA was pulled from bulk tumor tissue sections using a Qiagen AllPrep kit. Small sections of surgically resected tumor tissue were kept in RNAlater reagent at -80 degrees C until RNA was extracted. The CDR3 spans 12 residues, from the cysteine through the phenylalanine. Of all the DNA, just the CDR3 is kept, 36 bases in frame from base 1. Looking up the germline V gene (reference sequence) yields CDR1 DFQATT and CDR2 SNEGSKA. The junction shows trimming of 4 bases on V and 0 bases on J, plus 6 bases between the germline ends.

This sequence uses TRBV20-1 and TRBJ2-5; the D gene cannot be named for sure. The sequencing sample was made of tumor tissue. The sequence was obtained from a man aged 50-85 years with esophageal squamous cell carcinoma. The sequenced DNA: TGCAGTGCTAATAGGAACCAAGAGACCCAGTACTTC. It is translated as CSANRNQETQYF.